This T cell receptor (beta chain) was profiled in a study of shared clonotypes between healthy human individuals. Concerning this clone: Antigen specificity is unknown.

Study-level points and caveats: Among non-shared clonotypes, generation probabilities were lower than among those shared by all four donors.

Naivety among CD8 cells was defined by CD45RO negativity and positive CCR7 selection, thereby excluding terminally differentiated effector memory CD45RA+ cells. Only in-frame clones appear in the TCRdb table, and some are missing; sequencing was by immunoSEQ multiplex PCR. The data show 2 million to 2.5 million clones, about 95% seen once. The sequenced material came from naive CD8+ T cells sorted from blood. The origin of this receptor is a young man in good health.

The chain's CDR3 is CASSLAGGPAYNEQFF. Here the CDR3 DNA reads TGTGCCAGCAGTCTAGCGGGAGGGCCGGCCTACAATGAGCAGTTCTTC. The genes are TRBV7-9 and TRBJ2-1; 12 nucleotides match TRBD2. This CDR3 has 16 residues. Trimming at V came to 6 bases and at J to 2 bases, leaving 5 bases not matched to a gene. CDR1 is SEHNR, CDR2 FQNEAQ, per germline (reference sequence).